This TCR beta chain was sequenced in a study of T cells in Graves' hyperthyroidism and ophthalmopathy. From RNA transcripts, TCR beta CDR3 regions were amplified. HTBI primers drove first-round RT-PCR of the TCR CDR3. Each CDR3 protein gets one entry after TCRdb re-called the multiplex PCR reads with MiXCR. The table includes about 690,000 distinct CDR3 sequences, about 18% detected once. Regarding this clonotype: Antigen: not known.

Overall study results and limits: Blood held most thyroid clonotypes expanded above 0.001 frequency. Ophthalmopathy was distinguished from stable hyperthyroidism by 13 V-J signatures.

Stable disease denoted Graves' hyperthyroidism without ophthalmopathy progression within 18 months. PBMCs came from around 10 ml fresh peripheral blood. The germline V and J ends were trimmed by 3 bases and 7 bases, with 22 bases remaining between them. Germline values: CDR1 DFQATT, CDR2 SNEGSKA (reference sequence). The CDR3 is made up of 15 amino acids. The chain has TRBV20-1 and TRBJ2-7, with no clear D. This receptor was identified in a man aged 50-60 years with Graves' hyperthyroidism. Material for sequencing was blood. CDR3: CSASNSATRVGEQYF. The CDR3 nucleotides are TGCAGTGCTAGTAACTCCGCGACAAGGGTTGGGGAGCAGTACTTC.